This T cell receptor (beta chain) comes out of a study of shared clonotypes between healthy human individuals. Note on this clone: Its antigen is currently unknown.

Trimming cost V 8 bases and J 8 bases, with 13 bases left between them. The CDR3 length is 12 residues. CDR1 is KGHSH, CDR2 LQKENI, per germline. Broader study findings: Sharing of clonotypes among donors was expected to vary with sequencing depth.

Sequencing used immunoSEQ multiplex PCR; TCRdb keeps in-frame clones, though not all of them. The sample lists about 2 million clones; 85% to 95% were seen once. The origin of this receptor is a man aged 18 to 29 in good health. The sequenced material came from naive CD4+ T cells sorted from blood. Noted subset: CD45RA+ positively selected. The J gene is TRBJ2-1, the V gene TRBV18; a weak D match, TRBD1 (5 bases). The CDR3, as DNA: TGTGCCAGCGCGACAGAGACCGATGAGCAGTTCTTC. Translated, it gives CASATETDEQFF.